A selection of T cell receptor beta chains follows, all from one sample in a study of T cells in Graves' hyperthyroidism and ophthalmopathy. A single record per CDR3 protein comes from TCRdb applying MiXCR to the multiplex PCR reads. There are 300,000 to 450,000 distinct CDR3 sequences in the sample; less than 15% occur only once, and about 20% lies in the top ten. Sequences were obtained from blood. The receptor source for this set is a man in his thirties or forties with Graves' hyperthyroidism that later progressed to Graves' ophthalmopathy. Both conserved end residues are trimmed from each CDR3. Each record gives: clone size, V gene, J gene, CDR3 protein. Part of the rows lack a size; the others show once, few, many or a class for expanded clones.

NA	TRBV19	TRBJ2-4	ASSIALTENIQY
few	TRBV7-8	TRBJ2-5	ASSPDGTPLY
many	TRBV18	TRBJ2-1	ASSPRGDEQF
few	TRBV28	TRBJ1-5	ASSQIQGWQPQH
many	TRBV20-1	TRBJ2-6	SARAALAGGLSGANVLT
many	TRBV6-6	TRBJ1-3	ASSYGDPGNTIY
many	TRBV13	TRBJ2-7	ASSPGQEPYEQY
NA	TRBV24-1	TRBJ2-3	ATALSGAADTQY
many	TRBV2	TRBJ1-5	ASSDYGTPNQPQH
many	TRBV5-1	TRBJ2-4	ASSLGQKNIQY
few	TRBV13	TRBJ2-2	ASSPQGRTGELF
NA	TRBV29-1	TRBJ2-5	SAGDRGIRETQY
many	TRBV5-1	TRBJ1-2	ASSLVQGALYGYT
many	TRBV7-9	TRBJ1-2	ASSFGQPNYGYT
many	TRBV28	TRBJ1-1	ASKMNTEAF
many	TRBV12-3/TRBV12-4	TRBJ1-4	ASSLVAKLF
many	TRBV18	TRBJ2-7	ASSLGQTSEQY